These 9 T cell receptor beta chains came from one sample sequenced in a study of siplizumab effects on memory and regulatory T cells. Libraries were prepared by immunoSEQ multiplex PCR; TCRdb keeps only in-frame clonotypes and omits some of them. The sample records about 97,000 clones, about nine tenths being singletons. Sequenced material: non-Treg CD4+ T cells sorted from blood. The receptors come from a human donor in good health.

A word on this clone: One end of the junction varies from germline; a read error may be responsible. The chain uses TRBV5-1 and TRBJ2-5, with D possibly being TRBD2 (5 bases). The CDR3 contains 15 residues. Per the germline V gene, CDR1 is SGHRS and CDR2 is YFSETQ. CDR3 bases: TGCGCCAGCAGATTGGCCGGGAAGGCCATGGAGACCCAGTACTTC. As protein: CASRLAGKAMETQYF.

V and J are TRBV7-9 and TRBJ2-7; possibly TRBD2 for D (5 bases). The CDR3 runs 15 residues. Germline V gives CDR1 SEHNR, CDR2 FQNEAQ (reference sequence). V lost 5 bases to trimming and J lost 6 bases, with 20 bases between them. The CDR3 sequence is CASSTGGVPLGEQYF. CDR3 nucleotides: TGTGCCAGCAGCACTGGAGGAGTTCCTTTGGGCGAGCAGTACTTC. The full variable domain, with the rest looked up from reference TRBV7-9 and TRBJ2-7, is DTGVSQNPRHKITKRGQNVTFRCDPISEHNRLYWYRQTLGQGPEFLTYFQNEAQLEKSRLLSDRFSAERPKGSFSTLEIQRTEQGDSAMYLCASSTGGVPLGEQYFGPGTRLTVT.

The V and J genes are TRBV5-1 and TRBJ2-7; D is tentatively TRBD1 or TRBD2 (5 bases each). V gave up 3 bases and J gave up 4 bases, with 23 bases separating them. CDR1 and CDR2 from the germline V gene are SGHRS and YFSETQ. The length of the CDR3 is 17 residues. As DNA, the CDR3 is TGCGCCAGCAGCTCCCTTCCTAGGGGAGTTTCCTCGTACGAGCAGTACTTC. Translating it yields CASSSLPRGVSSYEQYF.

The chain couples TRBV5-5 to TRBJ2-5, with a possible D match to TRBD2 (7 bases). Trimming stripped 2 bases from V and 7 bases from J, with 15 bases between. The CDR3 extends over 14 amino acids. Germline assignment: CDR1 SGHKS and CDR2 YYEKEE (reference sequence). CDR3 in amino acids: CASSFSQGGGTQYF. CDR3 nucleotide sequence: TGTGCCAGCAGCTTCTCACAGGGCGGGGGGACCCAGTACTTC.

The chain carries TRBV7-9 and TRBJ2-3; D is uncertain. Between the trimmed V and J ends, which lost 4 bases and 6 bases, there was a span of 8 bases. Germline V gene sequence: CDR1 SEHNR, CDR2 FQNEAQ (reference sequence). The CDR3 has 12 residues. The CDR3 bases are TGTGCCAGCAGCTGGAAGCTGGATACGCAGTATTTT. It is translated as CASSWKLDTQYF. The full variable domain, in which reference TRBV7-9 and TRBJ2-3 provide the parts outside the CDR3, is DTGVSQNPRHKITKRGQNVTFRCDPISEHNRLYWYRQTLGQGPEFLTYFQNEAQLEKSRLLSDRFSAERPKGSFSTLEIQRTEQGDSAMYLCASSWKLDTQYFGPGTRLTVL.

The genes are TRBV5-4 and TRBJ2-7; possibly TRBD2 for D (5 bases). From germline, CDR1 is SGHNT and CDR2 YYREEE (reference sequence). Trimming took off 5 bases at V and 0 bases at J, with 9 bases between the two ends. There are 13 residues in the CDR3. This chain's CDR3 is CASRPGNSYEQYF. In DNA, the CDR3 is TGTGCCAGCAGGCCCGGGAACTCCTACGAGCAGTACTTC.

This clone has just a few counts. The CDR3: CASSEPDNLNYGYTF. The CDR3 bases are TGCGCCAGCAGTGAGCCGGACAACTTAAACTATGGCTACACCTTC. The chain has TRBV10-2 and TRBJ1-2; possibly TRBD1 for D (5 bases). This CDR3 contains 15 residues. The germline gives CDR1 WSHSY, CDR2 SAAADI. The germline V and J ends were trimmed by 2 bases and 2 bases, with 12 bases remaining between them.

V gene TRBV7-3 combines with J gene TRBJ2-7, with D possibly matching TRBD1 (5 bases). Germline V lookup: CDR1 SGHTA, CDR2 FQGTGA. V gave up 5 bases and J gave up 3 bases, with 20 bases separating them. This CDR3 has 16 amino acids. CDR3 protein: CASSPIGRVEFYEQYF. The CDR3 DNA sequence: TGTGCCAGCAGCCCCATAGGCAGGGTGGAGTTCTACGAGCAGTACTTC.

The rearrangement links TRBV13 to TRBJ2-2; no clear D. This CDR3 spans 15 amino acids. CDR1 and CDR2 (germline): PRHDT, FYEKMQ (reference sequence). V was trimmed by 5 bases and J by 1 base, leaving 11 bases between them. The CDR3 sequence: CASSPPKRNTGELFF. The CDR3 DNA is TGTGCCAGCAGCCCCCCCAAGCGGAACACCGGGGAGCTGTTTTTT.